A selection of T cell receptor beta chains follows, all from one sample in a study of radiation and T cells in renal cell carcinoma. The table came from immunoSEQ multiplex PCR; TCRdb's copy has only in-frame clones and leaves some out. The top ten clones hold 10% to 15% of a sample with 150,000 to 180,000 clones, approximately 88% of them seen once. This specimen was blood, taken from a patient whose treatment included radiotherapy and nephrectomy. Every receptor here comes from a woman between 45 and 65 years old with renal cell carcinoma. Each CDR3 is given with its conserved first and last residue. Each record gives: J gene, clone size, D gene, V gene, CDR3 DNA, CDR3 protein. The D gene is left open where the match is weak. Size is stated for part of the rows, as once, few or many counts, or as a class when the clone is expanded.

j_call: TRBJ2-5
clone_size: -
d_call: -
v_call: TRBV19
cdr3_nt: TGTGCCAGTAGTTCGACGTACCAAGAGACCCAGTACTTC
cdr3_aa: CASSSTYQETQYF

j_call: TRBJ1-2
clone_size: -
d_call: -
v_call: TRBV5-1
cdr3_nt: TGCGCCAGCAGCTGGGACGGAAACTATGGCTACACCTTC
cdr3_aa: CASSWDGNYGYTF

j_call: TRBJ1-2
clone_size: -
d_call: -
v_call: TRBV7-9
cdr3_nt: TGTGCCAGCGAGCCCCCAACAGCGGAATCGGGTGGCTACACCTTC
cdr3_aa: CASEPPTAESGGYTF

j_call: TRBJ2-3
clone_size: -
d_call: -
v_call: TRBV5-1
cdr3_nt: TGCGCCAGCAGCTTGACAGGGTTGACAGATACGCAGTATTTT
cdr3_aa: CASSLTGLTDTQYF

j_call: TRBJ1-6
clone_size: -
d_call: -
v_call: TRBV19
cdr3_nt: TGTGCCAGTAGTACGACAAATTTGTGGGTGACGGAGAATTCACCCCTCCACTTT
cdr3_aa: CASSTTNLWVTENSPLHF

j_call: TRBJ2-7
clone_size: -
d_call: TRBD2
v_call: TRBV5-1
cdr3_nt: TGCGCCAGCAGCACCCTAGCGGGGGCCACCTACGAGCAGTACTTC
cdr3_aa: CASSTLAGATYEQYF

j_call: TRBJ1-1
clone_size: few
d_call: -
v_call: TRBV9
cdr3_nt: TGTGCCAGCAGCGCCGCTAGGACGGGTGGGACTGAAGCTTTCTTT
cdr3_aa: CASSAARTGGTEAFF

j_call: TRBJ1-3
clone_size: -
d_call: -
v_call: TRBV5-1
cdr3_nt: TGCGCCAGCAGCCCGCGGGCGTCCTCTGGAAACACCATATATTTT
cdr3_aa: CASSPRASSGNTIYF

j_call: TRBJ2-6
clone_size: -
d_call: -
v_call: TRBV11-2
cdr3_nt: TGTGCCAGCAGCCGCGATGCTGGGGCCAACGTCCTGACTTTC
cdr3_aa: CASSRDAGANVLTF

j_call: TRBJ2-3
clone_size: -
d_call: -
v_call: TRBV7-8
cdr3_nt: TGTGCCAGCAGCTTTGTCGCGGGGGCAATAGATACGCAGTATTTT
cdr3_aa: CASSFVAGAIDTQYF